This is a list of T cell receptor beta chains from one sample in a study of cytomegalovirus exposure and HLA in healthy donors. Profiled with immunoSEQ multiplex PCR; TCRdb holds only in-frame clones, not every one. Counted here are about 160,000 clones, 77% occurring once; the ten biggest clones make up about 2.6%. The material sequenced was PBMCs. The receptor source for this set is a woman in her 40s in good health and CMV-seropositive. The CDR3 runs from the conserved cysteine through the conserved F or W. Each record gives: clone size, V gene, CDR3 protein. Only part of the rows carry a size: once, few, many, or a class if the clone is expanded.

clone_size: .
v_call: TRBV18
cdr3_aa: CASSPQAANTGELFF

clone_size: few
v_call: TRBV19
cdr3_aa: CASSPRTSGFYNEQFF

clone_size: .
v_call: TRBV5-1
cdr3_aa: CASSLDGGRNTGELFF

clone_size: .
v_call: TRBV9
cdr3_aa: CASSVGAGTGTSLQYF

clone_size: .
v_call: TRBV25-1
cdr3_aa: CASSWTGAHGYTF

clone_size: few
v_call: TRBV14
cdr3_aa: CASSQDKNTEAFF

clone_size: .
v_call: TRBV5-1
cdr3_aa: CASSPRQGARLGQETQYF

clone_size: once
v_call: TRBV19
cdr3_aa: CASGTGGSGNTIYF

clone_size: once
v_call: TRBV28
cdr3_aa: CASSTTGTGLNQPQHF

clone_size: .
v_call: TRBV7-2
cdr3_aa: CASSPEGRGPYEQYF

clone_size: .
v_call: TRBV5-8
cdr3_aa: CASSYSKPVEKLFF

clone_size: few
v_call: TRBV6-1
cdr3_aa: CASSGGGPYGYTF

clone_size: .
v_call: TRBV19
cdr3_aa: CASSLSGGLQETQYF

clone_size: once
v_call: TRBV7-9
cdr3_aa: CASSPGSSDTQYF

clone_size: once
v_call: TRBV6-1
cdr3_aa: CASSAGTGRNEKLFF

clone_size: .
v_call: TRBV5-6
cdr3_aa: CASSFDGRAFF

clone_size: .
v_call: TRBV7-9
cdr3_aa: CASSRVGYEQYF

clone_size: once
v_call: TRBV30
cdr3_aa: CACRVLGRDIQYF

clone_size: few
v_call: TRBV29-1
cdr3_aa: CSVDRGTEAFF

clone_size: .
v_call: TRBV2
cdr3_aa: CASTGQGPTNEKLFF

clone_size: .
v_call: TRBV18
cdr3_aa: CASSPRRGEGYWVTEAFF

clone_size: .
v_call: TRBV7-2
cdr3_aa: CASRVAGGGGEQYF

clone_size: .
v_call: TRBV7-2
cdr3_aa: CASSFYRNSGNTIYF

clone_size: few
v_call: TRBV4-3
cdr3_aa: CASSQDSSGISGNTIYF

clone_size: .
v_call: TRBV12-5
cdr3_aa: CASGPSAYEQYF

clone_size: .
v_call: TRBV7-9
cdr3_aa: CASSRTGTARGEQFF

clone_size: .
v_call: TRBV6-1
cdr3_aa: CASSPLGQTNQPQHF

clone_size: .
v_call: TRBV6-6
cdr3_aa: CASTGWRGTGELFF

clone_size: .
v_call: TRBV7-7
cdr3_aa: CASSASGGVGNEQFF

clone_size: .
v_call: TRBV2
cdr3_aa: CASSGDRAEAFF